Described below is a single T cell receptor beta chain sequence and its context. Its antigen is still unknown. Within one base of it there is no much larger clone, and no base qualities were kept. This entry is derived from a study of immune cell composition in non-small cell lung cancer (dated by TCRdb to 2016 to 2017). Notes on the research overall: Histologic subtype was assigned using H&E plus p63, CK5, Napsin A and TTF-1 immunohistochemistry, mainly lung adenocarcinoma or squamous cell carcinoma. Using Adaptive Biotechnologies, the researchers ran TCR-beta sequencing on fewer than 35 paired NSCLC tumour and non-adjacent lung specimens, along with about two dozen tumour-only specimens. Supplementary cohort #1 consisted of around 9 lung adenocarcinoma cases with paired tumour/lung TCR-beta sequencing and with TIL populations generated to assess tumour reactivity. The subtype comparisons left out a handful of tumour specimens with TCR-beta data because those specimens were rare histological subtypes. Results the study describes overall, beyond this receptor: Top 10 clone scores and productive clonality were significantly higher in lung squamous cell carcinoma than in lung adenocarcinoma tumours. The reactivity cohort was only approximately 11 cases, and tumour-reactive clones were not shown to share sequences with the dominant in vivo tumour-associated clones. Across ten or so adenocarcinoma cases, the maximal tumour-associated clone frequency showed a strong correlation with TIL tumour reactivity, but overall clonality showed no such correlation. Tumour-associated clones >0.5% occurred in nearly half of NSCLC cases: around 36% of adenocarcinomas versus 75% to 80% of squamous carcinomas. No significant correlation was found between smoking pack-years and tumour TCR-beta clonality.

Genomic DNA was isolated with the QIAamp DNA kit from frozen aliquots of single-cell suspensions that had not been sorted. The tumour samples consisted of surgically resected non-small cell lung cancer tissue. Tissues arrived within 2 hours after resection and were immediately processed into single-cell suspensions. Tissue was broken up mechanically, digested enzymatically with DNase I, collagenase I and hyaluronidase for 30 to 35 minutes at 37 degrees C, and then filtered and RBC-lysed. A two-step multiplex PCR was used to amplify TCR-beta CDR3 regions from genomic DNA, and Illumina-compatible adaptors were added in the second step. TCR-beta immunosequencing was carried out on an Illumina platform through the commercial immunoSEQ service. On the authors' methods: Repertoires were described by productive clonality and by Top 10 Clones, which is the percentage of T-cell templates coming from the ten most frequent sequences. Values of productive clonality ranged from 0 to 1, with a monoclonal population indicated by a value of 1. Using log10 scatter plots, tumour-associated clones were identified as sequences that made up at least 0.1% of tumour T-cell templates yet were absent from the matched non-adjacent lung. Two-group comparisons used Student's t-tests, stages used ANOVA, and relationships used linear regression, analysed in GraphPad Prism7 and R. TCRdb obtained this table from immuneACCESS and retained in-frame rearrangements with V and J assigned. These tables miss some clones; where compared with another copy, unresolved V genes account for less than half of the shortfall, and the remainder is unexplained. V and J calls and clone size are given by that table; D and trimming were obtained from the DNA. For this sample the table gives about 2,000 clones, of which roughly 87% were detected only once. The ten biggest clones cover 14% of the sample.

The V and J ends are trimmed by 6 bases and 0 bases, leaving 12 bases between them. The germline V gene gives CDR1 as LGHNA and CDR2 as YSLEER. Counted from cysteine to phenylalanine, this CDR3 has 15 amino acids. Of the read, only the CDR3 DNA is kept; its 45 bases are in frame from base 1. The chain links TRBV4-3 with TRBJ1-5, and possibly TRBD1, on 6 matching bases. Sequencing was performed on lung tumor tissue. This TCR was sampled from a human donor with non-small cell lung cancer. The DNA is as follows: TGCGCCAGCAGTTTACGGACAGATAGCAATCAGCCCCAGCATTTT. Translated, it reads CASSLRTDSNQPQHF.